This TCR beta chain derives from a study of post-analysis software for immune sequencing data (dated by TCRdb to between 2014 and 2017). With regard to the full study: Disease courses on record covered relapsing-remitting, secondary progressive and progressive-relapsing multiple sclerosis, though some patients had no subtype annotation. Patient repertoires were compared against 10 to 12 previously published healthy control repertoires from donors aged roughly 6 to 28 years. A subset of samples was prepared in parallel using single-end sample barcoding, then pooled and co-amplified after Illumina adapter ligation.

TCR beta repertoires were profiled from peripheral blood of 13 young patients with multiple sclerosis to demonstrate the VDJtools post-analysis software. Multiple sclerosis patients were children and adolescents aged about 6 to 16 years. The research as a whole found: Direct clustering with F measure showed strong co-clustering of samples prepared in the same batch, prompting a batch-effect correction. Normalized Chao1 diversity was significantly lower in multiple sclerosis patients than controls, suggesting substantial peripheral T-cell clonal expansion. The multiple sclerosis patient group was slightly younger than the control group. Significantly higher frequencies in patients than in controls were found for five or six TRBV segments, including TRBV5-6, TRBV5-1 and TRBV20-1.

Of note for this clonotype: This receptor's antigen is unknown. Base qualities were left out, and no much larger clone turns up one base away.

CDR1 is given as SGHVS and CDR2 as FQNEAQ, both from the germline V gene. The CDR3 covers 17 residues, taking in both the cysteine and the phenylalanine. Only the CDR3 portion is preserved as DNA: 51 bases, with reading frame beginning at the first base. The junction carries 18 bases between V and J, which are trimmed by 6 bases and 1 base respectively. Library creation used PCR. The data were produced on an Illumina HiSeq 2500. To reduce PCR and sequencing biases, unique molecular identifiers were built into the TCR beta cDNA libraries. Per 1 to 10 million input T cells, roughly 500,000 cDNA molecules were obtained, such that each molecule approximated one T cell. The patient libraries were prepared and sequenced with the same protocol used for the earlier healthy control dataset. Samples belonging to the same batch were prepared together, multiplexed and sequenced on a shared HiSeq lane. Concerning the study's data processing: MIGEC handled the raw barcoded reads, throwing out single-read molecular identifier groups before consensus assembly and CDR3 extraction. VDJtools was used for post-analysis of the clonotype tables, and diversity was normalized by down-sampling every dataset to the size of the smallest sample. Repertoire overlap clustering matched CDR3 amino acid but not nucleotide sequences to correct batch-related cross-sample contamination. The public reads were reprocessed in TCRdb via fastp at Q25 and MiXCR, keeping in-frame beta chains. Under each unique CDR3 protein, matching rows form one entry showing the most common genes and DNA. TCRdb's processing, not the authors' own work, is the source of the V and J calls. Recorded for this sample are 650,000 to 850,000 distinct CDR3 sequences; about 57% of them occurred a single time. The leading ten clones occupy roughly 4.4% of the sample.

The sequenced sample consisted of blood. This TCR was recovered from a girl between 10 and 17 years old with multiple sclerosis. This sequence uses TRBV7-8 and TRBJ1-4; too little of a D gene remains to name it. The CDR3: CASRRGRIPETNEKLFF. The DNA is TGTGCCAGCAGACGAGGACGGATACCCGAAACTAATGAAAAACTGTTTTTT.